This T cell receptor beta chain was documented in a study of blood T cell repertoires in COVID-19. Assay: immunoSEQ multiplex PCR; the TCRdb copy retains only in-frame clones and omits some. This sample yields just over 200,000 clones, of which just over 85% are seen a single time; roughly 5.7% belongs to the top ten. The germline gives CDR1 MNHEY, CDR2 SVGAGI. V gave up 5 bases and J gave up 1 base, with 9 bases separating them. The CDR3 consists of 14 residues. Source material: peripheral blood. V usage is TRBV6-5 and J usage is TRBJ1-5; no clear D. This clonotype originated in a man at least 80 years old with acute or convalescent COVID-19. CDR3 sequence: CASSTARSNQPQHF. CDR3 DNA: TGTGCCAGCAGTACCGCTCGGAGCAATCAGCCCCAGCATTTT.